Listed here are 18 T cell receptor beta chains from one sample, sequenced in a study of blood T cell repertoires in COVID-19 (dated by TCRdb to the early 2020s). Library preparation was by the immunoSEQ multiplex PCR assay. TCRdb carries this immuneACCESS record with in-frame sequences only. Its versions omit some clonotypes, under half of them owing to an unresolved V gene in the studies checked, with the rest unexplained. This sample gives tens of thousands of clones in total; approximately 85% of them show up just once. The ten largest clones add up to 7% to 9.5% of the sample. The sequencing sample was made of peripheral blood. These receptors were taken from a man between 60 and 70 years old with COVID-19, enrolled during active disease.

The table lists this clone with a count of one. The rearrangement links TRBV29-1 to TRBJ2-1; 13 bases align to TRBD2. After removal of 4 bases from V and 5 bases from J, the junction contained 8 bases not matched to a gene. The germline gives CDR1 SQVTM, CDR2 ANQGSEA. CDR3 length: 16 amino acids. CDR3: CSVALGTSGEDNEQFF. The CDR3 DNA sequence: TGCAGCGTTGCGTTAGGGACTAGCGGGGAAGACAATGAGCAGTTCTTC.

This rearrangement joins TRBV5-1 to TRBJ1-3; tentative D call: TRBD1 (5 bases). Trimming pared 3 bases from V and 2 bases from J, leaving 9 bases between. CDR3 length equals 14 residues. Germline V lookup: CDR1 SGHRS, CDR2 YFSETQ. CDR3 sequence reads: CASSSTDPGNTIYF. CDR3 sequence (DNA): TGCGCCAGCAGCTCGACAGACCCTGGAAACACCATATATTTT.

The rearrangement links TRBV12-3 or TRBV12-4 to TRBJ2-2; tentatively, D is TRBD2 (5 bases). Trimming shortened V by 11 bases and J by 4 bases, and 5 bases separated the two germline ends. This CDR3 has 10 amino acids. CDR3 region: CAEGTGELFF. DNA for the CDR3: TGTGCCGAGGGCACCGGGGAGCTGTTTTTT.

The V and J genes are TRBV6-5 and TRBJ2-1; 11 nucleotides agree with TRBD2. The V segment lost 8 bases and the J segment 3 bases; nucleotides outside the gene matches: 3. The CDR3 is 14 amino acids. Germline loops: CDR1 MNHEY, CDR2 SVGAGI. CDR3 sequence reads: CASGGLADYNEQFF. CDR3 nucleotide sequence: TGTGCCAGCGGGGGACTAGCGGACTACAATGAGCAGTTCTTC.

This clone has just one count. The CDR3: CASSQRELAGGFGTDTQYF. The CDR3 nucleotides read TGCGCCAGCAGCCAACGGGAGCTAGCGGGGGGCTTCGGCACAGATACGCAGTATTTT. The chain employs TRBV4-1 and TRBJ2-3; TRBD2 matches at 11 bases. The length of the CDR3 is 19 residues. Germline CDR1 MGHRA, CDR2 YSYEKL. After removal of 2 bases from V and 1 base from J, the junction contained 11 bases not matched to a gene.

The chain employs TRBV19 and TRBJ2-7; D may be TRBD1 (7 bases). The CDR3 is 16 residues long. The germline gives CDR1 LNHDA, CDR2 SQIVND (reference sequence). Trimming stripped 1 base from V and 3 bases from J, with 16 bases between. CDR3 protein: CASSIVRGTGVYEQYF. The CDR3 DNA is TGTGCCAGTAGTATAGTCAGGGGGACTGGTGTCTACGAGCAGTACTTC.

The chain's CDR3 is CASSIVGGNQPQHF. The CDR3, as DNA: TGTGCCAGTAGTATAGTGGGAGGCAATCAGCCCCAGCATTTT. J is TRBJ1-5 and V is TRBV19; D is unresolved. The V gene's germline CDR1 is LNHDA and CDR2 SQIVND (reference sequence). CDR3 size: 14 residues. Deletions cut 1 base from V and 2 bases from J, with 6 bases between.

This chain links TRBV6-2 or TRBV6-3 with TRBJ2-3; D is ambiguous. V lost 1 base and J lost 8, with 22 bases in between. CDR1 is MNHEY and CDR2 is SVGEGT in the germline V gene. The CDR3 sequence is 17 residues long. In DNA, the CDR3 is TGTGCCAGCAGTTACTTCCGTGGTAGCCCCTACCCAGCTACGCAGTATTTT. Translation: CASSYFRGSPYPATQYF.

The CDR3 protein is CASGSQGVSTEAFF. The CDR3 nucleotides are TGTGCCAGCGGCTCACAGGGGGTATCCACTGAAGCTTTCTTT. The chain has TRBV11-2 and TRBJ1-1; 8 bases match TRBD1. There are 14 residues in the CDR3. The germline gives CDR1 SGHAT, CDR2 FQNNGV. V lost 8 bases and J lost 4; bases outside the gene matches: 9. Full variable domain (outside the CDR3, taken from reference TRBV11-2 and TRBJ1-1): EAGVAQSPRYKIIEKRQSVAFWCNPISGHATLYWYQQILGQGPKLLIQFQNNGVVDDSQLPKDRFSAERLKGVDSTLKIQPAKLEDSAVYLCASGSQGVSTEAFFGQGTRLTVV.

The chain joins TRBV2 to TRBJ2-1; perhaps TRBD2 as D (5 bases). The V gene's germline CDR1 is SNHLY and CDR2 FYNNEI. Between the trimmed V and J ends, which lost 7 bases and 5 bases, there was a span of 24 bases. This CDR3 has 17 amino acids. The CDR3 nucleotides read TGTGCCAGCAAAAGGGCTCCGGCGGGCTTCAGGAACAATGAGCAGTTCTTC. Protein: CASKRAPAGFRNNEQFF.

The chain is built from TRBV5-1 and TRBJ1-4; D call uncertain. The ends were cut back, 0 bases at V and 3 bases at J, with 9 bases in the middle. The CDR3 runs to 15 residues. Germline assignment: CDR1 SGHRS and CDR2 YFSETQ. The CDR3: CASSLARQPNEKLFF. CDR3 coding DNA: TGCGCCAGCAGCTTGGCTAGGCAGCCTAATGAAAAACTGTTTTTT.

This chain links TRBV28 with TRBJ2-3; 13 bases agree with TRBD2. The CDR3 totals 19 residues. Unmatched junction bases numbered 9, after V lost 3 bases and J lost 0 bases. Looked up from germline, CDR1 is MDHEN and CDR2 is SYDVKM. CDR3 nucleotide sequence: TGTGCCAGCAGTTTTGCGACTAGCGGGAGGCCGTCTAGCACAGATACGCAGTATTTT. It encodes CASSFATSGRPSSTDTQYF.

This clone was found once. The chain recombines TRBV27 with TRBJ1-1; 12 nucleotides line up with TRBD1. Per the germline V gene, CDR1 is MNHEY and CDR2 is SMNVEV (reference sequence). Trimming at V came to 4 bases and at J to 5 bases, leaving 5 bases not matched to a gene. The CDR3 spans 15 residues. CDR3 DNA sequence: TGTGCCAGCAGTTCGGGACAGGGGGCAAGAACTGAAGCTTTCTTT. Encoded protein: CASSSGQGARTEAFF.

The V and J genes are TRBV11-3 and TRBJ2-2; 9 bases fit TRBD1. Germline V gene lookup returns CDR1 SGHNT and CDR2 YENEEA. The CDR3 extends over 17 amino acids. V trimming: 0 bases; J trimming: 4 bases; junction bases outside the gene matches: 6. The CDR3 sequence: CASSLDWTGEGTGELFF. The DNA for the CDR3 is TGTGCCAGCAGCTTAGATTGGACAGGGGAAGGCACCGGGGAGCTGTTTTTT.

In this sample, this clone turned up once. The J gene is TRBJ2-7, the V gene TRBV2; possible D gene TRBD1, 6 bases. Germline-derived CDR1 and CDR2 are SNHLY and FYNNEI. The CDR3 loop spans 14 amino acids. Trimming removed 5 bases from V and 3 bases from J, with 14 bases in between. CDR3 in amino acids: CASSQPGQSYEQYF. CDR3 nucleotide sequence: TGTGCCAGCAGTCAGCCTGGACAGAGCTACGAGCAGTACTTC.

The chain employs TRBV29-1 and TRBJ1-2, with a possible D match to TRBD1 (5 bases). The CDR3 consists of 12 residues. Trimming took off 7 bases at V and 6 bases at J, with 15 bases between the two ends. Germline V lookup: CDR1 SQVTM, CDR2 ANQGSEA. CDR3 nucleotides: TGCAGCGCCCTGGGGGGAGTGGATGGCTACACCTTC. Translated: CSALGGVDGYTF.

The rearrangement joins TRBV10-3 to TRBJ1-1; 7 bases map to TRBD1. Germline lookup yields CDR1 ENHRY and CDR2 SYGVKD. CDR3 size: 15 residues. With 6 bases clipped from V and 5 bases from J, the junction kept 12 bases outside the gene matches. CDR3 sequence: CAIRNDAGGLTEAFF. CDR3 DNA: TGTGCCATCAGGAACGACGCAGGGGGTCTGACTGAAGCTTTCTTT.

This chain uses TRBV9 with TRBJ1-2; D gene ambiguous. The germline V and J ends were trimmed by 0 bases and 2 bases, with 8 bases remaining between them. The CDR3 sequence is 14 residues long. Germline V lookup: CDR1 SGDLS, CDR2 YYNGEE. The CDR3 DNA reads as TGTGCCAGCAGCGTAGACCCAGAAAACTATGGCTACACCTTC. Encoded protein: CASSVDPENYGYTF.